This T cell receptor (beta chain) was profiled in a study of response to subunit inactivated influenza vaccine. Study conclusions and caveats: With each seasonal influenza vaccination, the authors suggested, few new T cells are recruited.

In this sample, this clonotype turned up once. What it binds is not known. Germline CDR1 SGHRS, CDR2 YFSETQ. V trimming: 7 bases; J trimming: 1 base; junction bases outside the gene matches: 16. The CDR3 runs to 17 residues. MiXCR, applied by TCRdb to the RT-PCR reads, yields one record per CDR3 protein. The table has under 800,000 distinct CDR3 sequences, over 11% seen once. The J gene is TRBJ2-5, the V gene TRBV5-1; TRBD2 aligns across 7 bases. The TCR originated in a man aged 50-60 years who received an inactivated influenza vaccine. Specimen: PBMCs from blood, collected around 14 days before vaccination. The CDR3 region is CASGLWGSASGQETQYF. The CDR3 nucleotides read TGCGCCAGCGGCCTGTGGGGGTCCGCTAGCGGCCAAGAGACCCAGTACTTC.